The clone carrying this TCR beta chain was recorded many times. Read coverage stops 3 residues before the CDR3 terminus; the germline J gene supplies the remainder. This sample was taken from a study of T cell clonality in common variable immunodeficiency. Generated by immunoSEQ multiplex PCR, the TCRdb table keeps only in-frame clones and is missing some. The sample shows about 64,000 clones, none of them appearing just once. The CDR3 length is 16 residues. Looked up from germline, CDR1 is SGHDN and CDR2 is FVKESK. V gave up 0 bases and J gave up 5 bases; unmatched junction bases: 10. This sequence joins TRBV14 and TRBJ2-7; 7 positions agree with TRBD1. The sequence was collected from a person aged 18 to 70 in good health. The sequenced material came from peripheral blood mononuclear cells. This chain's CDR3 is CASSQDRLTGRDEQYF. CDR3 bases read: TGTGCCAGCAGCCAAGATCGCTTGACAGGGCGGGACGAG.